This T cell receptor (beta chain) is drawn from a study of shared clonotypes between healthy human individuals (dated by TCRdb to the early 2020s). About the full investigation: A few men and a couple of women, aged 18 to 49 years, made up the cohort. For each donor, CD4 naive and CD4 memory were each run on three plates, CD8 naive on two plates, and CD8 memory on one plate. To estimate repertoire size and how much clonotype sharing occurs between individuals, the study deeply sequenced the blood TCR repertoires of several healthy adults. Different laboratories and diverse techniques were used to prepare libraries and sequence TCR repertoires, to increase sequencing depth and limit assay-specific biases. Per donor, leukapheresis produced somewhere between about 0.8 and 9 billion PBMCs.

The donors were healthy, HIV-negative adults with no recently reported acute infections or vaccinations. Every donor was a Caucasian adult living in Nashville, Tennessee, USA. CD4+ T cells were enriched by magnetic negative selection, after which naive cells were positively selected on CD45RA and the negative fraction was taken as the memory subset. Blood was collected by leukapheresis, and PBMCs were isolated by Ficoll-Histopaque density gradient centrifugation and then cryopreserved in liquid nitrogen vapor phase. Analytical flow cytometry was used to check the purity and quantity of every magnetically sorted T cell population. Genomic DNA was isolated from every sorted fraction and measured by UV absorbance on a Nanodrop 2000c. Concerning this clone: Its antigen is still unknown. Base quality data are lacking; no much larger clone is found one base away.

The V and J ends are trimmed by 5 bases and 2 bases, leaving 16 bases between them. Looking up the germline V gene yields CDR1 SGHTA and CDR2 FQGNSA. Its CDR3 holds 17 amino acids, cysteine through phenylalanine. Kept here is only the CDR3 DNA, which spans 51 bases and is read in frame from base 1. Overall results and qualifications from the work: Across several donors, approximately 5% of naive CD4, over 3% of naive CD8, roughly 2.3% of memory CD4, and around 0.4% of memory CD8 clonotypes were shared. The genetic and exposure-history diversity represented was limited by the small number of donors. Naive subsets generally had larger estimated clonotype richness than memory subsets did. Sampling was limited to blood, and TCR repertoires in tissue likely differ from TCR repertoires in blood. Based on pairwise subsampling, the degree of clonotype sharing among donors was expected to be affected by sequencing depth. Rarefaction of sorted-subset datasets indicated incomplete sequencing despite the large sequencing depth. Compared with non-shared clonotypes, clonotypes shared by all four sorted-subset donors had higher generation probabilities.

Using the deep immunoSEQ assay, multiplex PCR amplified TCR CDR3 regions from genomic DNA. Genomic DNA extracted from each cell subset was distributed evenly over all wells of several immunoSEQ 96-well plates, and each plate served as one replicate. For sorted subsets, each replicate PCR was loaded with about 200 ng genomic DNA, equivalent to about 30,000 T cell genomes. Purified libraries were measured with a Qubit 3.0 fluorometer, size-checked on a Bioanalyzer 2100, and measured again with the KAPA Library Quantification kit. Each immunoSEQ 96-well plate was sequenced on its own single-read 150-cycle Illumina NextSeq 550 flow cell. Turning to the authors' computational methods: The immunoSEQ output contained only junctional sequences without quality scores, so filtering could not match that applied to full-length reads. Sequences were annotated with PyIR, a Python wrapper for IgBLAST v1.9, using IMGT germline references to assign V/J genes and CDR3. Reads were removed for weak V/J assignments (E-value above 1e-6), missing CDR3, stop codons, out-of-frame junctions, or ambiguous translated residues. A V3J clonotype was defined by an identical inferred V gene, J gene, and CDR3 amino acid sequence. Percentage overlap between repertoires was computed as shared unique clonotypes divided by the size of the smaller repertoire. RTK rarefaction, the Chao1 estimator, and Recon v2.1 estimates of unobserved clonotypes were used to assess repertoire richness. For all TCRbeta clonotypes obtained by the gDNA method from a handful of donors, generation probabilities were computed with OLGA. TCRdb retrieved this table from immuneACCESS and kept in-frame rearrangements only. Not all clones are present; in checked studies, unresolved V genes account for under half, and no reason is known for the remainder. From that table come the V and J calls and clone size; the DNA was used to work out D and trimming. The table for this sample lists 800,000 to 1,200,000 clones; about 80% of them were counted only once. The ten top clones hold about 0.52% of the sample.

Recombination linked TRBV7-2 to TRBJ2-6; the D gene cannot be resolved reliably. The sequence came from a man younger than 35 in good health. Some clones in this sample may be carry-over from other donors' samples. Source material: memory CD4+ T cells from PBMCs. The meaning of the sample's cell subset or site label: CD45RA-negative fraction. The nucleotides are TGTGCCAGCAGCCCGTCGAGCTCGTCTACTGGGGCCAACGTCCTGACTTTC. The resulting protein is CASSPSSSSTGANVLTF.